This T cell receptor (beta chain) appears in the sequencing data of a study of cytomegalovirus exposure and HLA in healthy donors. The PCR had 60 Vbeta and 13 Jbeta primers. This table comes from immunoSEQ multiplex PCR, and its TCRdb copy is limited to in-frame clones, with some not included. The sample shows roughly 140,000 clones, about 88% of them seen only once. Material for sequencing was PBMCs. This clonotype was sampled from a woman aged 18-30 years in good health and CMV-seronegative.

In DNA form, the CDR3 reads TGTGCCAGCAGCGTAGACCTGAGCGGACCCACAGATACGCAGTATTTT. Translation: CASSVDLSGPTDTQYF. The V and J genes are TRBV9 and TRBJ2-3; D may be TRBD2 (5 bases). The CDR3 consists of 16 residues. V shed 0 bases and J shed 2 bases, with 13 bases lying between them. Germline CDR1 is SGDLS and CDR2 is YYNGEE.